Listed below are T cell receptor beta chains from one sample, sequenced in a study of neurological immune-mediated disorders. A single record per CDR3 protein comes from TCRdb applying MiXCR to the 5' RACE reads. The repertoire includes about 70,000 distinct CDR3 sequences, 4.5% to 5.5% of them detected once, and about 2% sits in the top ten. Sequencing was performed on PBMCs. These TCRs come from a woman aged 70-85 years with multiple sclerosis. The conserved cysteine and the conserved F or W are not part of the CDR3 here.

V: TRBV15; J: TRBJ2-5; CDR3: ATSRDPQGRETQY
V: TRBV10-3; J: TRBJ2-7; CDR3: AIRLDTSFYEQY
V: TRBV25-1; J: TRBJ1-3; CDR3: ASHDSIAGNTIY
V: TRBV7-6; J: TRBJ1-3; CDR3: ASSLGAISSGNTIY
V: TRBV5-1; J: TRBJ2-5; CDR3: ASSAGTALQETQY
V: TRBV27; J: TRBJ2-7; CDR3: ASSRAGSSYEQY
V: TRBV6-5; J: TRBJ1-2; CDR3: ASRPRTPNYGYT
V: TRBV5-1; J: TRBJ2-2; CDR3: ASTGLAGEAGELF
V: TRBV12-3/TRBV12-4; J: TRBJ2-3; CDR3: ASSPGLNPWGADTQY
V: TRBV7-8; J: TRBJ1-5; CDR3: ASSRQDPSNQPQH
V: TRBV20-1; J: TRBJ2-3; CDR3: SASLGSPTPTDTQY
V: TRBV4-3; J: TRBJ2-7; CDR3: ASSQDQRWTYEQY
V: TRBV3-1; J: TRBJ1-6; CDR3: ASSLSTGSGYNSPLH
V: TRBV18; J: TRBJ2-6; CDR3: ASSPIGGHQSSGANVLT
V: TRBV5-1; J: TRBJ2-1; CDR3: ASTGTSDEQF
V: TRBV5-1; J: TRBJ1-2; CDR3: ASNNGGAQANYGYT
V: TRBV20-1; J: TRBJ2-1; CDR3: SARVGSYNEQF
V: TRBV7-9; J: TRBJ2-6; CDR3: ASSFERASWANVLT
V: TRBV5-1; J: TRBJ1-1; CDR3: ASSLAGRSEAF
V: TRBV11-2; J: TRBJ2-1; CDR3: ASSAGLGTYNEQF
V: TRBV6-5; J: TRBJ1-2; CDR3: ASQFGHRGDGYT
V: TRBV5-1; J: TRBJ2-2; CDR3: ASSFRPEGTGELF
V: TRBV20-1; J: TRBJ1-1; CDR3: SARSRQNTEAF
V: TRBV20-1; J: TRBJ2-7; CDR3: SARGAVGEQY
V: TRBV20-1; J: TRBJ1-1; CDR3: SARVTEAF
V: TRBV15; J: TRBJ2-5; CDR3: ATSSGGLKETQY
V: TRBV5-1; J: TRBJ2-7; CDR3: ASSLDRAYEQY